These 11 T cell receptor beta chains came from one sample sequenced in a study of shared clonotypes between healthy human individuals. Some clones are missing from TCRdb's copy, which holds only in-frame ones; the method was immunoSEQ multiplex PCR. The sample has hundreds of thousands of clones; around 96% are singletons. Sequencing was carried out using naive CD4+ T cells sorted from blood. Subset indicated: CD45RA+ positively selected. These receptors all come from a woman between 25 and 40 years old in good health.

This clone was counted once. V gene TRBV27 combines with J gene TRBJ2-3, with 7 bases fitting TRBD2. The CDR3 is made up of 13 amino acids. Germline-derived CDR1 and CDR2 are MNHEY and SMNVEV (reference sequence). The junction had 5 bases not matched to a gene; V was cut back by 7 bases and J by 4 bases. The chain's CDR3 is CASNPGRADTQYF. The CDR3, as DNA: TGTGCCAGCAACCCGGGGAGGGCAGATACGCAGTATTTT.

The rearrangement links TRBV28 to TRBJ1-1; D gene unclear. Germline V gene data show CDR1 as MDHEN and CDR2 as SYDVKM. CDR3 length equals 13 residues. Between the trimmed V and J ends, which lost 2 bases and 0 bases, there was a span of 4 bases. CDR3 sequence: CASSLHLNTEAFF. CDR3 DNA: TGTGCCAGCAGTTTACATTTGAACACTGAAGCTTTCTTT.

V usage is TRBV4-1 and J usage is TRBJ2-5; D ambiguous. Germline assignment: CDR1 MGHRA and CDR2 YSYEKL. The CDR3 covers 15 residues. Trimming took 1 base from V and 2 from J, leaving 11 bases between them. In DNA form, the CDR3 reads TGCGCCAGCAGCCAAGGGCAAGTAGGTCAAGAGACCCAGTACTTC. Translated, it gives CASSQGQVGQETQYF.

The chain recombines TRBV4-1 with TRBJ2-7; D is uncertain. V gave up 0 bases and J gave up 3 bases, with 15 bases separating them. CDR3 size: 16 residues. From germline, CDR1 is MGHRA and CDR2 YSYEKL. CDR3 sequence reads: CASSQDPVKIYYEQYF. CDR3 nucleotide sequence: TGCGCCAGCAGCCAAGACCCAGTGAAAATCTACTACGAGCAGTACTTC.

CDR3 region: CASSLGGSRLNEQFF. In DNA form, the CDR3 reads TGTGCCAGCAGTTTAGGGGGGAGTCGACTCAATGAGCAGTTCTTC. The chain has TRBV27 and TRBJ2-1; D might be TRBD2 (6 bases). CDR1 MNHEY and CDR2 SMNVEV come from the germline V gene (reference sequence). V was cut by 2 bases and J by 6 bases, with 14 bases left in between. The CDR3 totals 15 residues.

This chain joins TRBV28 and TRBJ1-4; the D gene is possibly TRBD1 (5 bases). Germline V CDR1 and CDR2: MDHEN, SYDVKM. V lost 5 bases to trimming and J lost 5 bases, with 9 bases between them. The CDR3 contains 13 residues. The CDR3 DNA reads TGTGCCAGCAGTCAAACAGGCAATGAAAAACTGTTTTTT. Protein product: CASSQTGNEKLFF.

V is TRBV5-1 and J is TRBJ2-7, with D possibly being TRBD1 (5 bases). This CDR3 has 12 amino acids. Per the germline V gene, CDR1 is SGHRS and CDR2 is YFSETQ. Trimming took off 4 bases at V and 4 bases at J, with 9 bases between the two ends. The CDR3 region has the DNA TGCGCCAGCAGCGAGACAGTTTACGAGCAGTACTTC. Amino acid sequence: CASSETVYEQYF.

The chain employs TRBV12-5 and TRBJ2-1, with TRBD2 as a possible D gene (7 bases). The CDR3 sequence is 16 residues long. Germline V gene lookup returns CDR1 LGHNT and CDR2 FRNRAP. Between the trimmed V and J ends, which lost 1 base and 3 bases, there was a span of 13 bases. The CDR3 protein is CASGLGRGGGYNEQFF. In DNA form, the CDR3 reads TGTGCTAGTGGTTTGGGTAGGGGGGGAGGCTACAATGAGCAGTTCTTC. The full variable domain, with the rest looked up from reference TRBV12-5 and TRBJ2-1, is DARVTQTPRHKVTEMGQEVTMRCQPILGHNTVFWYRQTMMQGLELLAYFRNRAPLDDSGMPKDRFSAEMPDATLATLKIQPSEPRDSAVYFCASGLGRGGGYNEQFFGPGTRLTVL.

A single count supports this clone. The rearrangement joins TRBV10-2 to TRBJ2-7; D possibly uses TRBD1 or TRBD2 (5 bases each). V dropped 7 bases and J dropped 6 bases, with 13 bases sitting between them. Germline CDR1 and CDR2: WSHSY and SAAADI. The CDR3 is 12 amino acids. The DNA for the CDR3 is TGCGCCAGCAAAGGTGGGGACGGCGAGCAGTACTTC. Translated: CASKGGDGEQYF.

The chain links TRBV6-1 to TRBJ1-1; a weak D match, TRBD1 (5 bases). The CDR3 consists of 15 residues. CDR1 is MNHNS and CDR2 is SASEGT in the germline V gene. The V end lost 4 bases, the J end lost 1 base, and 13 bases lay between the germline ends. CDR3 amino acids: CASSARTGGNTEAFF. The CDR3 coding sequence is TGTGCCAGCAGTGCCCGGACGGGGGGGAACACTGAAGCTTTCTTT.

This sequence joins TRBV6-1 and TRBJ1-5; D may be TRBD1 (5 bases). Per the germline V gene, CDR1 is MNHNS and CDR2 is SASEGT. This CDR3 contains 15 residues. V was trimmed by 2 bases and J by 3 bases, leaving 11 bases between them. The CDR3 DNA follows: TGTGCCAGCAGTGAATACGCGACAGACAATCAGCCCCAGCATTTT. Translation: CASSEYATDNQPQHF.